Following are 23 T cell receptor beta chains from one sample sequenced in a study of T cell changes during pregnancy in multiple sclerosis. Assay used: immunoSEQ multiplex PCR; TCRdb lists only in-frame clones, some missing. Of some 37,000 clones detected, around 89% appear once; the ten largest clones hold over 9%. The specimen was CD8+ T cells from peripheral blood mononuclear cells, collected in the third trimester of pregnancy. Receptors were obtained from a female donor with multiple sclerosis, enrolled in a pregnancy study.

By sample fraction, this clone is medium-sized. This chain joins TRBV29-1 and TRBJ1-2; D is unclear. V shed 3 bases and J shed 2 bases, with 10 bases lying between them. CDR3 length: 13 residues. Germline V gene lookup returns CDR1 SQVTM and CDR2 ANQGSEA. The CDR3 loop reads CSVESEENYGYTF. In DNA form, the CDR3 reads TGCAGCGTTGAGAGCGAGGAGAACTATGGCTACACCTTC. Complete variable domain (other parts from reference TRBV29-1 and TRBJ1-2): SAVISQKPSRDICQRGTSLTIQCQVDSQVTMMFWYRQQPGQSLTLIATANQGSEATYESGFVIDKFPISRPNLTFSTLTVSNMSPEDSSIYLCSVESEENYGYTFGSGTRLTVV.

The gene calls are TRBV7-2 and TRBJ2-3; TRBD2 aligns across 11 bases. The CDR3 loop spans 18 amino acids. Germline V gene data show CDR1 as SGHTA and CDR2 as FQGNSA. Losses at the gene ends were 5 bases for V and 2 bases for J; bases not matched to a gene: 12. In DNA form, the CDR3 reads TGTGCCAGCAGCCCCAGACGGGTAGCGGGAGGGTACACAGATACGCAGTATTTT. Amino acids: CASSPRRVAGGYTDTQYF.

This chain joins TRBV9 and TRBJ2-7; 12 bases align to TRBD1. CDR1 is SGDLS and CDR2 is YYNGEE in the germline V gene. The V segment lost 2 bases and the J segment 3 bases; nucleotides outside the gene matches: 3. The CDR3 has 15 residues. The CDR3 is CASSVGQGAGYEQYF. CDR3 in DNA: TGTGCCAGCAGCGTGGGACAGGGGGCTGGCTACGAGCAGTACTTC.

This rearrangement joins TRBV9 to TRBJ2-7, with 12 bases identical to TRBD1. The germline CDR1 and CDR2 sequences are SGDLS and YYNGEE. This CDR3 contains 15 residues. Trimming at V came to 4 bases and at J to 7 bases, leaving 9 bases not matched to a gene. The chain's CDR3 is CASSNPGQGAREQYF. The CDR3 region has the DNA TGTGCCAGCAGCAATCCGGGACAGGGGGCGAGGGAGCAGTACTTC.

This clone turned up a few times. The CDR3 DNA is TGTGCCAGCAGCGCGGGAGGATACAATGAGCAGTTCTTC. Its protein is CASSAGGYNEQFF. V gene TRBV7-9 combines with J gene TRBJ2-1; 8 bases match TRBD2. Germline V gene sequence: CDR1 SEHNR, CDR2 FQNEAQ (reference sequence). CDR3 length equals 13 residues. V trimming: 5 bases; J trimming: 4 bases; junction bases outside the gene matches: 1.

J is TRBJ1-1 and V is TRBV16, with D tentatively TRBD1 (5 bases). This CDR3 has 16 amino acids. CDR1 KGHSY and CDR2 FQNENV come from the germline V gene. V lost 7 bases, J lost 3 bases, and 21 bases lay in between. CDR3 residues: CASTTFRDWEHTEAFF. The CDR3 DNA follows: TGTGCCAGCACGACTTTCAGGGACTGGGAACACACTGAAGCTTTCTTT.

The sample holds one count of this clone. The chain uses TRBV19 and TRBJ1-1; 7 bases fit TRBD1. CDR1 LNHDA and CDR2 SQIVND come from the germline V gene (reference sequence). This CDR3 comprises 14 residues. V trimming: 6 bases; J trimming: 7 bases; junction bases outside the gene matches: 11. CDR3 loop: CASRVTGAPDEAFF. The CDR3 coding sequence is TGTGCCAGTAGAGTTACAGGGGCCCCAGATGAAGCTTTCTTT.

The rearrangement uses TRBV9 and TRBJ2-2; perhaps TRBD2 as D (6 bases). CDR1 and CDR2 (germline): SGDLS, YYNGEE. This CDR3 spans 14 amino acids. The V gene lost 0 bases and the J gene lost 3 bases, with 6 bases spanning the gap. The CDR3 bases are TGTGCCAGCAGCGTAGGGGGGGACACCGGGGAGCTGTTTTTT. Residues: CASSVGGDTGELFF.

CDR3 in amino acids: CASSHQTSGQHETQYF. The CDR3 DNA reads as TGCGCCAGCAGCCACCAGACTAGCGGACAACACGAGACCCAGTACTTC. V and J are TRBV4-1 and TRBJ2-5, with TRBD2 matching 9 bases. The CDR3 has 16 residues. Germline assignment: CDR1 MGHRA and CDR2 YSYEKL. The J segment lost 5 bases and the V segment lost 3 bases, leaving 10 bases of the junction unmatched.

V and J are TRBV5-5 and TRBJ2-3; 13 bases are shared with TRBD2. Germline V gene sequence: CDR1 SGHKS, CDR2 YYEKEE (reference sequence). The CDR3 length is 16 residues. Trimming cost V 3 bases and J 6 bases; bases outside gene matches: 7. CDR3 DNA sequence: TGTGCCAGCAGCTCGTGGACTAGCGGGAGTCCGGATACGCAGTATTTT. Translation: CASSSWTSGSPDTQYF.

The CDR3: CGGQGTDTQYF. The DNA for the CDR3 is TGTGGGGGACAGGGCACAGATACGCAGTATTTT. The V gene is TRBV2, the J gene TRBJ2-3; 8 nucleotides match TRBD1. This CDR3 comprises 11 residues. Germline CDR1 is SNHLY and CDR2 is FYNNEI.

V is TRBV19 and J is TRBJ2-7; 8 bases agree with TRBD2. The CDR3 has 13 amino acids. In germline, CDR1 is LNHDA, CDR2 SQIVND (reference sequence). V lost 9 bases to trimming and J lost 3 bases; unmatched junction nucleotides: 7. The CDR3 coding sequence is TGTGCCAGCCGGGGAGCGGGAGACTACGAGCAGTACTTC. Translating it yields CASRGAGDYEQYF.

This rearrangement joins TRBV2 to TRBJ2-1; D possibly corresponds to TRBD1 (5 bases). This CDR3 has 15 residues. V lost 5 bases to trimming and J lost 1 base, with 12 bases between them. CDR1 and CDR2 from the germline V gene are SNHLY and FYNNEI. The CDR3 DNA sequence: TGTGCCAGCAGTCCTCAGGGTGGTTCCTACAATGAGCAGTTCTTC. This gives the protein CASSPQGGSYNEQFF.

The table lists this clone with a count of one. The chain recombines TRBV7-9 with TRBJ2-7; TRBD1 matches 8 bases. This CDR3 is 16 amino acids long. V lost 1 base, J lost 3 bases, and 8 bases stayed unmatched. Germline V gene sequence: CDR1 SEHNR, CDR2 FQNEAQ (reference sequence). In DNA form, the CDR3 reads TGTGCCAGCAGCTTAGGACCGACAGGGGCCATCTACGAGCAGTACTTC. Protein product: CASSLGPTGAIYEQYF.

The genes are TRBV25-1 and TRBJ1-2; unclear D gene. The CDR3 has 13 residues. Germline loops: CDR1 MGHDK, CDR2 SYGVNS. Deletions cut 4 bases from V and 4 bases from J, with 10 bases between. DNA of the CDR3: TGTGCCAGCAGTGGCCCAGGTCCCTATGGCTACACCTTC. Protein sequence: CASSGPGPYGYTF.

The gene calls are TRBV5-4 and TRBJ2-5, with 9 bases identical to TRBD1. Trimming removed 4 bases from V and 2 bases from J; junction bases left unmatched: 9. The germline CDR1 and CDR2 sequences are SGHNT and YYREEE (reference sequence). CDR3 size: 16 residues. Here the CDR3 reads CASSGGQGIPQETQYF. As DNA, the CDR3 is TGTGCCAGCAGCGGGGGACAGGGTATCCCTCAAGAGACCCAGTACTTC.

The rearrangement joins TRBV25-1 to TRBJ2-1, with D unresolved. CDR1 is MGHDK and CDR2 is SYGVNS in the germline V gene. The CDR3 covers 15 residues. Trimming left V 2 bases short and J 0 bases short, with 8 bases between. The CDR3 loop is CASSEPLSSYNEQFF. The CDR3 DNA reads TGTGCCAGCAGTGAACCCCTGAGCTCCTACAATGAGCAGTTCTTC.

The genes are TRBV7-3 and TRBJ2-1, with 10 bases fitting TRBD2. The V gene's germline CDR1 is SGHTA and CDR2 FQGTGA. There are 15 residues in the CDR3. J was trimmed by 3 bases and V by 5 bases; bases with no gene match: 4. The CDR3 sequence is CASSPRTSGYNEQFF. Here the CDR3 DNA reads TGTGCCAGCAGCCCTCGGACTAGCGGCTACAATGAGCAGTTCTTC.

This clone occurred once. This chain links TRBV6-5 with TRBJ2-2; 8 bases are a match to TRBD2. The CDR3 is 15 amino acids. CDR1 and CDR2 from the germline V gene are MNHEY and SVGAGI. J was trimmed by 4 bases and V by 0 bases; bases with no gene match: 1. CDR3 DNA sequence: TGTGCCAGCAGTTACTCTAGCGGGGCCACCGGGGAGCTGTTTTTT. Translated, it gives CASSYSSGATGELFF.

CDR3: CASSIGNEQFF. The CDR3 nucleotides read TGTGCCAGTAGTATCGGCAATGAGCAGTTCTTC. The chain links TRBV19 to TRBJ2-1, with unresolved D. V gave up 3 bases and J gave up 6 bases, with 3 bases separating them. Germline V lookup: CDR1 LNHDA, CDR2 SQIVND (reference sequence). The CDR3 is 11 residues long.

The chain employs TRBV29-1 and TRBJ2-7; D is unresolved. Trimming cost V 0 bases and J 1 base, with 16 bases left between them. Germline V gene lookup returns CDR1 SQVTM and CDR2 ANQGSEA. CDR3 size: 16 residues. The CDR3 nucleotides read TGCAGCGTTGAAGATCTTAAGCGTCCCCCTTCCTACGAGCAGTACTTC. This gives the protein CSVEDLKRPPSYEQYF.

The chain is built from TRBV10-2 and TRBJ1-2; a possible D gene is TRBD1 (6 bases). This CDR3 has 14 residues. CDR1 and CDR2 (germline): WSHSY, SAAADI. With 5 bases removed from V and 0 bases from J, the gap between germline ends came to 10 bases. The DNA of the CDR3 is TGCGCCAGCAGTCCCGGGACAACTAACTATGGCTACACCTTC. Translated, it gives CASSPGTTNYGYTF.

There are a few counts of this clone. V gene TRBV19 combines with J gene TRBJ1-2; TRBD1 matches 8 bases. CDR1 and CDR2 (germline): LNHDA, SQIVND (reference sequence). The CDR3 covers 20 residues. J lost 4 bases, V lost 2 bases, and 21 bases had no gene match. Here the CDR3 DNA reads TGTGCCAGTAGTATACCGGTTCCGTTGTGGGATTCGGGGACAGGCTATGGCTACACCTTC. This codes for CASSIPVPLWDSGTGYGYTF.